These T cell receptor beta chains were read from a single sample in a study of blood T cells in healthy people across ages. Using its own MiXCR run on the 5' RACE reads, TCRdb lists one record per CDR3 protein. The sample lists about 1,500,000 distinct CDR3 sequences; roughly 45% were seen once. The sequenced material came from blood. Receptor source: a woman in her late teens or twenties in good health. Each CDR3 is given with its conserved first and last residue. Fields, in order: CDR3 protein, CDR3 DNA, D gene, J gene, V gene, clone size. D genes are given only for firm matches. Clone size is stated in some rows and not others, as once, few, many or a class when expanded.

CASSSDRGTADTQYF TGTGCCAGCAGCTCGGACAGGGGGACGGCAGATACGCAGTATTTT TRBD1 TRBJ2-3 TRBV5-4 -
CASSLSGEQPQHF TGTGCCAGCAGCTTATCAGGGGAGCAGCCCCAGCATTTT - TRBJ1-5 TRBV13 -
CASSVAQSYGYTF TGCGCCAGCAGCGTTGCTCAGAGTTATGGCTACACCTTC - TRBJ1-2 TRBV5-1 few
CSVGGIYYGYTF TGCAGCGTTGGTGGGATCTATTATGGCTACACCTTC - TRBJ1-2 TRBV29-1 few
CASGSGEIPYNEQFF TGTGCTAGTGGTTCCGGGGAGATCCCCTACAATGAGCAGTTCTTC - TRBJ2-1 TRBV12-5 few
CASKESYSLNYGYTF TGCGCCAGCAAGGAGTCTTACAGCCTTAACTATGGCTACACCTTC - TRBJ1-2 TRBV5-1 few
CASSQDWGDTEAFF TGTGCCAGCAGCCAAGATTGGGGGGACACTGAAGCTTTCTTT - TRBJ1-1 TRBV3-1 once
CASSYSSGGSETQYF TGTGCCAGCAGTTACTCTAGCGGGGGGTCGGAGACCCAGTACTTC TRBD2 TRBJ2-5 TRBV6-2/TRBV6-3 many
CASSPRQGLHEQYF TGTGCCAGCAGCCCCAGACAGGGACTCCACGAGCAGTACTTC - TRBJ2-7 TRBV6-5 few
CASSHNADGYTF TGTGCCAGCAGCCATAACGCGGATGGCTACACCTTC - TRBJ1-2 TRBV14 -
CASSLAPGGAYEQYF TGTGCCAGCAGTCTCGCCCCGGGTGGAGCGTACGAGCAGTACTTC - TRBJ2-7 TRBV12-3/TRBV12-4 few
CASSPSGPDYEQYF TGTGCCAGCAGCCCTAGCGGGCCAGACTACGAGCAGTACTTC TRBD2 TRBJ2-7 TRBV28 few
CASASQASATNEKLFF TGTGCCAGCGCCTCGCAGGCAAGCGCAACTAATGAAAAACTGTTTTTT - TRBJ1-4 TRBV12-3/TRBV12-4 -
CASRLDINQPQHF TGTGCCAGCAGGCTCGACATTAATCAGCCCCAGCATTTT - TRBJ1-5 TRBV2 -
CSVTRQGALRNEQFF TGCAGCGTCACCAGACAGGGGGCTTTACGGAATGAGCAGTTCTTC TRBD1 TRBJ2-1 TRBV29-1 -
CAGSLSTQGRGNEQFF TGTGCCGGCAGCCTTAGCACACAGGGTAGGGGCAATGAGCAGTTCTTC - TRBJ2-1 TRBV7-9 -
CASSSPDSAAYNEQFF TGTGCCAGCAGCAGCCCGGACAGCGCTGCCTACAATGAGCAGTTCTTC - TRBJ2-1 TRBV9 -
CASSSRLAGGPGNIQYF TGTGCCAGCAGCTCCCGACTAGCGGGAGGGCCCGGGAACATTCAGTACTTC TRBD2 TRBJ2-4 TRBV7-2 few
CASSQGSSGPSGTDTQYF TGCGCCAGCAGCCAAGGGAGTAGCGGGCCCTCCGGCACAGATACGCAGTATTTT TRBD2 TRBJ2-3 TRBV4-1 few
CASSLQPASSYNEQFF TGTGCCAGCAGCTTACAGCCAGCTAGCTCCTACAATGAGCAGTTCTTC - TRBJ2-1 TRBV7-3 -
CASRSGGATYNEQYF TGTGCCAGCAGGTCAGGCGGGGCCACCTACAATGAGCAGTACTTC - TRBJ2-7 TRBV6-1 -
CASSLADREAFF TGTGCCAGCAGCCTCGCGGATCGAGAAGCTTTCTTT - TRBJ1-1 TRBV7-9 few
CASSLQGNTEAFF TGTGCCAGCAGCTTACAGGGGAACACTGAAGCTTTCTTT - TRBJ1-1 TRBV5-1 many
CASSQKSPGQLPSTDTQYF TGTGCCAGCAGCCAGAAGAGCCCGGGACAGCTACCTAGCACAGATACGCAGTATTTT TRBD1 TRBJ2-3 TRBV6-1 -
CASGGLAGVNNEQFF TGTGCCAGCGGGGGACTAGCGGGAGTTAACAATGAGCAGTTCTTC TRBD2 TRBJ2-1 TRBV12-3/TRBV12-4 many
CASSLWQGGDTGELFF TGCGCCAGCAGCTTGTGGCAGGGGGGCGACACCGGGGAGCTGTTTTTT - TRBJ2-2 TRBV5-1 few
CASSQDPNTDTQYF TGTGCCAGCAGCCAAGATCCAAACACAGATACGCAGTATTTT - TRBJ2-3 TRBV3-1 many
CASSSTRGYNEQFF TGTGCCAGCAGCTCTACCCGGGGGTACAATGAGCAGTTCTTC - TRBJ2-1 TRBV7-6 -
CASSQEVQVTQETQYF TGCGCCAGCAGCCAGGAAGTCCAGGTCACCCAAGAGACCCAGTACTTC - TRBJ2-5 TRBV4-1 few
CASSRQGRGDGKLFF TGTGCCAGCAGCCGCCAGGGCAGGGGAGACGGAAAACTGTTTTTT - TRBJ1-4 TRBV3-1 -
CASSEPNQAGELFF TGTGCCAGCAGTGAGCCCAACCAAGCCGGGGAGCTGTTTTTT - TRBJ2-2 TRBV6-1 -
CASSSGLENIQYF TGCGCCAGCAGCTCGGGACTAGAAAACATTCAGTACTTC TRBD2 TRBJ2-4 TRBV5-1 -
CASSPRDNSYYGYTF TGTGCCAGCAGCCCCCGGGACAACTCCTACTATGGCTACACCTTC - TRBJ1-2 TRBV3-1 -
CASSRLAGVIGNEQFF TGTGCCAGCAGTCGGCTAGCGGGAGTTATTGGCAATGAGCAGTTCTTC TRBD2 TRBJ2-1 TRBV6-5 -
CASSSPGRQLTTDTQYF TGTGCCAGCAGCTCACCGGGACGCCAACTTACCACAGATACGCAGTATTTT - TRBJ2-3 TRBV7-9 few
CASSPIQAGATDTQYF TGTGCCAGCAGCCCGATTCAGGCGGGAGCCACGGATACGCAGTATTTT TRBD2 TRBJ2-3 TRBV9 few
CSARDAASGGNTGELFF TGCAGTGCTAGAGATGCGGCTAGCGGGGGGAACACCGGGGAGCTGTTTTTT TRBD2 TRBJ2-2 TRBV20-1 -